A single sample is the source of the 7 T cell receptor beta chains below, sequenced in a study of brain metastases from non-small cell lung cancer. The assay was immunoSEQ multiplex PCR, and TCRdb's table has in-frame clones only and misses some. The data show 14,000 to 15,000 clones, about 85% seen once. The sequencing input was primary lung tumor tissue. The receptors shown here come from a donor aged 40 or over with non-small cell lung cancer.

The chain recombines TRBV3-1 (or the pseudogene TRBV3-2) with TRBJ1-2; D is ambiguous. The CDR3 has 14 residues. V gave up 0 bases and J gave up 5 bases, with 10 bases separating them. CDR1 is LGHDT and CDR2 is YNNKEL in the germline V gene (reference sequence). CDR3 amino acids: CASSQDSGGYGYTF. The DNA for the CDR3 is TGTGCCAGCAGCCAAGATTCGGGCGGATATGGCTACACCTTC.

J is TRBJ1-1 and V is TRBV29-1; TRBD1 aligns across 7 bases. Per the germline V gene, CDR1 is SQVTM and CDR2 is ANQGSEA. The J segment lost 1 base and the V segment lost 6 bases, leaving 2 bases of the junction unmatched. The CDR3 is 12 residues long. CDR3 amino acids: CSVGQPNTEAFF. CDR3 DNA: TGCAGCGTGGGACAGCCGAACACTGAAGCTTTCTTT.

The CDR3: CASSLTRNEQYF. CDR3 bases: TGCGCCAGCAGCTTGACGAGGAACGAGCAGTACTTC. The gene calls are TRBV5-1 and TRBJ2-7; D remains unclear. Germline CDR1 SGHRS, CDR2 YFSETQ. This CDR3 has 12 residues. Trimming stripped 1 base from V and 5 bases from J, with 7 bases between.

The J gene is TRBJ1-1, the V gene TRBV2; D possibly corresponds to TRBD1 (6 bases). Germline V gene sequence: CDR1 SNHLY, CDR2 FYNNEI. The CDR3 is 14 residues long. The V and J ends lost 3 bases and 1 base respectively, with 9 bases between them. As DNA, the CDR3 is TGTGCCAGCAGTGACTGGGGGCCGAACACTGAAGCTTTCTTT. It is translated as CASSDWGPNTEAFF.

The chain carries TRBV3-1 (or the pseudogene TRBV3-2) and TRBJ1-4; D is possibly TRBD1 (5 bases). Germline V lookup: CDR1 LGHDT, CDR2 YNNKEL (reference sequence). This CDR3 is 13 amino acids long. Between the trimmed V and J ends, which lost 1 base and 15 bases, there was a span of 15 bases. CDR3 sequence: CASSQVRGGKVFF. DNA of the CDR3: TGTGCCAGCAGCCAAGTGAGGGGAGGGAAAGTGTTTTTT.

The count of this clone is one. The CDR3 DNA reads TGTGCCAGTAGTATGGATGGCGGTATCGGGGGCTACACCTTC. This codes for CASSMDGGIGGYTF. J is TRBJ1-2 and V is TRBV19; no firm D call. Looked up from germline, CDR1 is LNHDA and CDR2 is SQIVND (reference sequence). The CDR3 runs to 14 residues. V lost 3 bases and J 8 bases, leaving 16 bases between the germline ends.

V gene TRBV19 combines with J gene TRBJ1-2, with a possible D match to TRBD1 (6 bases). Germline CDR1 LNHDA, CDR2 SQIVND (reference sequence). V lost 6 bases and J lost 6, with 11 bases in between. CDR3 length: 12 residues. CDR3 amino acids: CASSDRYDGYTF. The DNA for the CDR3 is TGTGCCAGTAGCGACAGGTACGATGGCTACACCTTC.